This TCR beta chain was found in a study of T-cell memory formation after mild COVID-19. Study findings and constraints: Clones that got smaller from day 15 to 85 had even CD4/CD8, while clones growing later tipped toward CD4+. In pre-infection memory, a portion of responding clones appeared, which suggested that cross-reactive memory joined.

TCRdb recomputed calls from the 5' RACE reads with MiXCR, one row per CDR3 protein. The sample has more than 300,000 distinct CDR3 sequences, 20% to 25% seen once; the top ten hold roughly a fifth. The sample holds a few counts of this clonotype. Its antigen is undetermined. Specimen: PBMCs or a T cell subset sorted from them (not recorded which). This TCR was recovered from a man between 18 and 35 years old who had mild COVID-19 (a few samples of this study predate the infection). Cell type and time point are not known.

DNA for the CDR3: TGTGCCAGCCTGCCACACGGGGGAGTCTCTGGGGCCAACGTCCTGACTTTC. It yields the protein CASLPHGGVSGANVLTF. The genes are TRBV2 and TRBJ2-6; possibly TRBD2 for D (6 bases). The CDR3 has 17 amino acids. Per the germline V gene, CDR1 is SNHLY and CDR2 is FYNNEI. V was trimmed by 8 bases and J by 0 bases, leaving 17 bases between them.